Many counts were recorded for the clone carrying this T cell receptor (beta chain). V lost 6 bases and J lost 10; bases outside the gene matches: 13. Germline CDR1 and CDR2: SNHLY and FYNNEI. This CDR3 has 16 amino acids. During its preparation, the TCRbeta library received unique molecular identifiers. One entry per CDR3 protein results from TCRdb running MiXCR on the PCR reads. The sample lists about 480,000 distinct CDR3 sequences; 9.5% to 15% were seen once. These data are taken from a study of T-cell reconstitution after alpha-beta-depleted transplantation in children. The sequence came from a human donor who donated a stem cell graft to a child with combined immunodeficiency. The J gene is TRBJ2-1, the V gene TRBV2; 12 bases match TRBD1. The material was PBMCs from the stem cell graft donor, obtained from the stem cell graft. The DNA of the CDR3 is TGTGCCAGCAGCGAAACCGGGACAGGGGGCCTAGAGGAGCAGTTCTTC. Protein: CASSETGTGGLEEQFF.